A selection of T cell receptor beta chains follows, all from one sample in a study of CD8+ T cells in alopecia areata. Produced via immunoSEQ multiplex PCR; TCRdb's table is partial and in-frame only. The repertoire holds approximately 280,000 clones, with 55% to 70% as singletons. The sample consisted of CD4+ T cells sorted from blood, taken at week 24, from a patient treated with tofacitinib. All receptors derive from a human donor with alopecia areata. Each CDR3 is given with its conserved first and last residue.

v_call: TRBV30; j_call: TRBJ2-1; cdr3_aa: CAWSVMGQSYNEQFF
v_call: TRBV9; j_call: TRBJ2-3; cdr3_aa: CASSRLVTSTDTQYF
v_call: TRBV7-8; j_call: TRBJ2-5; cdr3_aa: CASSLALAGQETQYF
v_call: TRBV5-1; j_call: TRBJ2-6; cdr3_aa: CASSLGQGAAGANVLTF
v_call: TRBV5-4; j_call: TRBJ2-5; cdr3_aa: CASSRTRGDQETQYF
v_call: TRBV5-1; j_call: TRBJ2-1; cdr3_aa: CASSRADRGSYNEQFF
v_call: TRBV28; j_call: TRBJ1-6; cdr3_aa: CASGPSAGSSPLHF
v_call: TRBV6-5; j_call: TRBJ2-7; cdr3_aa: CASSYGDISYEQYF
v_call: TRBV2; j_call: TRBJ1-5; cdr3_aa: CASSVGFDSNQPQHF
v_call: TRBV18; j_call: TRBJ2-5; cdr3_aa: CASSPTGPFGSGQETQYF
v_call: TRBV25-1; j_call: TRBJ1-2; cdr3_aa: CASSPRPGPYGYTF
v_call: TRBV6-5; j_call: TRBJ2-7; cdr3_aa: CASSYSGEQYF
v_call: TRBV4-3; j_call: TRBJ1-2; cdr3_aa: CASSQDRIKPYGYTF
v_call: TRBV7-8; j_call: TRBJ2-5; cdr3_aa: CASSPGWQGQETQYF
v_call: TRBV12-5; j_call: TRBJ1-1; cdr3_aa: CASGQALGDTEAFF
v_call: TRBV7-8; j_call: TRBJ2-3; cdr3_aa: CASSSPSTDTQYF
v_call: TRBV5-1; j_call: TRBJ1-2; cdr3_aa: CASSMGQGAGNYGYTF
v_call: TRBV19; j_call: TRBJ2-3; cdr3_aa: CASSPQRRDTQYF
v_call: TRBV7-2; j_call: TRBJ1-2; cdr3_aa: CASSFRIRGLNGYTF